This is a list of T cell receptor beta chains from one sample in a study of blood T cell repertoires in COVID-19. Assay used: immunoSEQ multiplex PCR; TCRdb lists only in-frame clones, some missing. The table lists roughly 230,000 clones, 70% to 90% of them singletons. Sequenced: PBMCs or T cells enriched from blood (not recorded which). The receptors derive from a woman aged 45-65 years who had been exposed to COVID-19. The CDR3 runs from the conserved cysteine through the conserved F or W. D genes are given only for firm matches. For some rows the clone size is stated as once, few or many, or as a class when expanded; others skip it.

. TRBJ1-2 TRBV28 13 TRBD1 CASSSGTERGLSF TGTGCCAGCAGTTCCGGGACAGAGAGAGGCCTAAGCTTC
. TRBJ1-3 TRBV11-1 15 . CASSLARQIGNTIYF TGTGCCAGCAGCTTAGCGCGGCAAATTGGAAACACCATATATTTT
. TRBJ2-1 TRBV27 12 . CASSLIGDEQFF TGTGCCAGCAGTTTAATCGGGGATGAGCAGTTCTTC
. TRBJ1-2 TRBV9 13 . CASSVGGRHGYTF TGTGCCAGCAGCGTAGGGGGCCGACATGGCTACACCTTC
. TRBJ2-3 TRBV11-3 14 TRBD1 CASSPGQGSDTQYF TGTGCCAGCAGCCCGGGACAGGGCTCAGATACGCAGTATTTT
. TRBJ1-5 TRBV27 13 . CASSNRVDQPQHF TGTGCCAGCAGTAACAGGGTAGATCAGCCCCAGCATTTT
. TRBJ2-1 TRBV5-6 13 . CASSLVLEGEQFF TGTGCCAGCAGCTTGGTTTTGGAGGGTGAGCAGTTCTTC
. TRBJ2-1 TRBV7-9 15 TRBD2 CASSLVRAGGHEQFF TGTGCCAGCAGCTTAGTTAGGGCGGGGGGCCATGAGCAGTTCTTC
once TRBJ2-1 TRBV4-3 15 TRBD2 CASSRRLAGGNEQFF TGCGCCAGCAGCCGTCGACTAGCGGGGGGGAATGAGCAGTTCTTC
. TRBJ1-2 TRBV24-1 13 . CATSENRGGGYTF TGTGCCACCAGTGAAAACCGAGGAGGCGGCTACACCTTC
once TRBJ1-5 TRBV12-5 15 . CASGEGAYSNQPQHF TGTGCTAGTGGGGAGGGAGCTTATAGCAATCAGCCCCAGCATTTT
. TRBJ2-7 TRBV27 15 . CASSLSLAVSYEQYF TGTGCCAGCAGTTTATCTTTGGCGGTCTCCTACGAGCAGTACTTC
. TRBJ2-7 TRBV4-1 18 . CASSQEWAQGSGIYEQYF TGCGCCAGCAGCCAAGAATGGGCCCAGGGAAGTGGAATTTACGAGCAGTACTTC
. TRBJ1-1 TRBV11-2 15 TRBD1 CASSLGHNRGGEAFF TGTGCCAGCAGCTTAGGACATAACAGGGGGGGTGAAGCTTTCTTT
. TRBJ1-1 TRBV10-3 14 . CAISEGGQPSGAFF TGTGCCATCAGTGAAGGAGGGCAGCCGTCGGGAGCTTTCTTT
. TRBJ1-2 TRBV28 14 TRBD1 CASSIRQGLSGYTF TGTGCCAGCAGCATAAGACAGGGTCTAAGTGGCTACACCTTC
. TRBJ2-6 TRBV23-1 15 TRBD2 CASSQGGDGANVLTF TGCGCCAGCAGTCAAGGGGGGGACGGGGCCAACGTCCTGACTTTC
. TRBJ2-6 TRBV30 17 TRBD2 CAWGLAGGSSGANVLTF TGTGCCTGGGGTCTAGCGGGGGGGAGCTCTGGGGCCAACGTCCTGACTTTC
. TRBJ1-1 TRBV7-2 15 . CASSAFGGANTEAFF TGTGCCAGCAGCGCCTTCGGGGGGGCGAACACTGAAGCTTTCTTT
. TRBJ2-3 TRBV5-1 15 TRBD1 CASSARQGWPDTQYF TGCGCCAGCAGCGCAAGACAGGGGTGGCCAGATACGCAGTATTTT
. TRBJ2-2 TRBV2 13 . CASGLLNTGELFF TGTGCCAGCGGGCTTTTGAACACCGGGGAGCTGTTTTTT
once TRBJ2-7 TRBV19 14 TRBD2 CAFPTSGGSYEQYF TGTGCCTTTCCGACTAGCGGGGGTTCCTACGAGCAGTACTTC
. TRBJ2-3 TRBV2 14 TRBD1 CASIRDRGLDTQYF TGTGCCAGCATCAGAGACAGGGGGCTGGATACGCAGTATTTT
. TRBJ1-2 TRBV28 15 TRBD1 CASSSGQNFNYGYTF TGTGCCAGCAGTTCGGGACAGAACTTTAACTATGGCTACACCTTC
. TRBJ2-7 TRBV21-1 15 . CAPPQLAVPCNEQYF TGTGCCCCCCCCCAACTAGCGGTGCCTTGTAATGAGCAGTACTTC
once TRBJ1-5 TRBV19 16 TRBD1 CASSTAGQGPYQPQHF TGTGCCAGTAGTACCGCCGGACAGGGGCCCTATCAGCCCCAGCATTTT
. TRBJ1-1 TRBV5-5 15 . CASSLSLQVPTEAFF TGTGCCAGCAGCTTATCCCTACAGGTCCCCACTGAAGCTTTCTTT
. TRBJ2-5 TRBV7-8 14 . CASSLETARETQYF TGTGCCAGCAGCTTAGAAACAGCCAGAGAGACCCAGTACTTC
. TRBJ1-1 TRBV19 15 . CASSIMRVTSTEAFF TGTGCCAGTAGTATAATGAGGGTTACCTCGACTGAAGCTTTCTTT
. TRBJ1-1 TRBV3-1/TRBV3-2 15 TRBD1 CASSPTSQGRTEAFF TGTGCCAGCAGCCCGACCTCACAGGGGCGGACTGAAGCTTTCTTT
. TRBJ1-1 TRBV12-3/TRBV12-4 12 TRBD1 CASGDRGYEAFF TGTGCCAGCGGCGACAGGGGGTATGAAGCTTTCTTT
. TRBJ1-2 TRBV19 14 . CASSIGGGSYGYTF TGTGCCAGTAGTATAGGGGGAGGAAGCTATGGCTACACCTTC
. TRBJ1-1 TRBV19 15 TRBD1 CASSSQTGRDTEAFF TGTGCCAGTAGTAGCCAGACAGGGCGGGACACTGAAGCTTTCTTT
. TRBJ1-3 TRBV9 16 TRBD1 CASSVAVTGYGNTIYF TGTGCCAGCAGCGTAGCAGTGACAGGGTATGGAAACACCATATATTTT
once TRBJ2-1 TRBV28 16 TRBD2 CASSGLAGAFSNEQFF TGTGCCAGCAGTGGGCTAGCGGGGGCCTTCAGCAATGAGCAGTTCTTC
. TRBJ1-2 TRBV29-1 12 . CSVGQGYSGYTF TGCAGCGTTGGGCAGGGGTACAGCGGCTACACCTTC
. TRBJ1-6 TRBV19 15 . CASSLRPRENSPLHF TGTGCCAGTAGTCTCCGGCCAAGGGAGAATTCACCCCTCCACTTT
. TRBJ2-6 TRBV28 13 . CGYGSSGANVLTF TGTGGTTACGGGAGCTCTGGGGCCAACGTCCTGACTTTC
. TRBJ2-2 TRBV5-1 17 . CASSSFRDKGLNGELFF TGCGCCAGCAGCTCATTCCGGGACAAGGGGCTGAACGGGGAGCTGTTTTTT
. TRBJ1-2 TRBV15 13 . CATSRGLREGYTF TGTGCCACCAGCAGAGGACTTCGGGAAGGCTACACCTTC
. TRBJ1-5 TRBV27 15 TRBD1 CASRGDRGGGQPQHF TGTGCCAGCAGAGGAGACAGGGGGGGCGGTCAGCCCCAGCATTTT
. TRBJ1-1 TRBV7-9 14 . CASSPLLAPSKAFF TGTGCCAGCAGCCCCCTCCTCGCACCCTCTAAAGCTTTCTTT
. TRBJ1-3 TRBV6-6 17 TRBD1 CASSLGAGGRSGNTIYF TGTGCCAGCAGTCTGGGTGCAGGGGGACGCTCTGGAAACACCATATATTTT
. TRBJ1-5 TRBV25-1 14 . CASSAQAYNQPQHF TGTGCCAGCAGTGCACAGGCCTACAATCAGCCCCAGCATTTT